This T cell receptor (beta chain) is from a study of cytomegalovirus exposure and HLA in healthy donors. The trim removed 0 bases at V and 6 bases at J, leaving 6 bases unmatched. This CDR3 has 16 residues. Germline V gene sequence: CDR1 SGHVS, CDR2 FNYEAQ. This PCR relied on a set of 60 Vbeta primers and 13 Jbeta primers. Method: immunoSEQ multiplex PCR; TCRdb's copy keeps in-frame clones and lacks some. Of around 94,000 clones listed, approximately 77% are singletons. V gene TRBV7-6 combines with J gene TRBJ2-1; 9 nucleotides match TRBD2. The TCR sequence derives from a woman aged 40 to 55 in good health and CMV-seronegative. Sequences were obtained from PBMCs. CDR3 protein: CASSLAPGLATNEQFF. The CDR3 DNA reads TGTGCCAGCAGCTTAGCACCGGGACTAGCCACCAATGAGCAGTTCTTC.